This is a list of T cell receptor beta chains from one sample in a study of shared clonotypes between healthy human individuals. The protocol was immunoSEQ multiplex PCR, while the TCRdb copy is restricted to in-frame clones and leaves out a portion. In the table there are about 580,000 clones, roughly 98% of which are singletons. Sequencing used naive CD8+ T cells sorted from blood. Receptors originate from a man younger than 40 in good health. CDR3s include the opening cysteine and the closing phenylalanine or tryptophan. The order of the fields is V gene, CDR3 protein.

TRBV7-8 CASSLEMDYEQYF
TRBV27 CASSAWTGTFGTEAFF
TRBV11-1 CASSLAGHLSGGLFF
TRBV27 CASFPYPEGRNEQFF
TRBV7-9 CASSLAQDRAVQAEQFF
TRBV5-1 CASSLLRDNSYEQYF
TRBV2 CASSEALRTPVATGELFF
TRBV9 CASSGGHSYEQYF
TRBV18 CASSREDQETQHF
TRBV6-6 CASRYGEEVLYEQYF
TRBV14 CASSQNWANEQFF
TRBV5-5 CASSLDRETTF
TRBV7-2 CASSLGRAQETQYF
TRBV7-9 CASSGDRDRGYGGANVLTF
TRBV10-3 CAIRGPGEREYEQYF
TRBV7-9 CASSSRNPRAGGMKGEQFF
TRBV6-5 CASSPGTDQETQYF
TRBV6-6 CASSYRRTEYNEQFF
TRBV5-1 CASSLGAGALSGEQYF
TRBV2 CASSEWQAHEQFF
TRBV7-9 CASRGTANTEAFF
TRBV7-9 CASSVTSGETQYF
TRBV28 CAAGQRPTDTQYF
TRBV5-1 CASSWGEGTPEAFF
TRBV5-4 CASSTGYEQYF
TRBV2 CASSEYINYEQYF
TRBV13 CASSSGLNSYEQYF
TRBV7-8 CASSSQTSGTSYEQYF
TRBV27 CASSLSMGSHYEQYF
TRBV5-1 CASSLSQGGTGELFF
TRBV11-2 CASSLTERGNQNTQYF
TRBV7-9 CASSLARQGDPYQETQYF
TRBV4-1 CASSPDRGGTGELFF
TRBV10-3 CAISDPGQGRYNEQFF
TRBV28 CASSFRVTYEQYF
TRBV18 CASSNTSVGVHEQYF